This TCR beta chain comes out of a study of cytomegalovirus exposure and HLA in healthy donors. General study results and limits: Most TCR sequences proved rare, with some public TCRs found in many donors. The study recorded 160 or so TCR beta chains that were cytomegalovirus-associated.

Germline V lookup: CDR1 SGHVS, CDR2 FQNEAQ. This CDR3 is 15 amino acids long. Trimming removed 5 bases from V and 4 bases from J; junction bases left unmatched: 7. The table came from immunoSEQ multiplex PCR; TCRdb's copy has only in-frame clones and leaves some out. The table has 56,000 or so clones, 93% seen once; the top ten hold roughly 1.8%. A word on this clone: Its antigen is undetermined.

The donors were members of the approximately 120-subject validation cohort (separate from the roughly 700-subject first cohort). What was sequenced was PBMCs. This clonotype was obtained from a woman aged 18-29 years in good health and CMV-seropositive. This rearrangement joins TRBV7-8 to TRBJ1-5; 8 nucleotides align to TRBD1. The CDR3 region has the DNA TGTGCCAGCAGCCCCCAGGGGGCAAGGAATCAGCCCCAGCATTTT. As protein: CASSPQGARNQPQHF.